The rows below give T cell receptor beta chains drawn from one sample of a study of blood T cell repertoires in COVID-19. This table comes from immunoSEQ multiplex PCR, and its TCRdb copy is limited to in-frame clones, with some not included. The sample has around 200,000 clones, about 86% seen once. Material for sequencing was peripheral blood. These receptors were collected from a man between 50 and 59 years old with active or convalescent COVID-19. CDR3s include the opening cysteine and the closing phenylalanine or tryptophan. A D gene is named only where the DNA matches it firmly. The size entry is marked missing in some rows and otherwise reads once, few, many or a size class.

clone_size: NA
d_call: NA
v_call: TRBV19
j_call: TRBJ1-5
cdr3_aa: CASSPRGGQPQHF
cdr3_nt: TGTGCCAGTAGTCCCCGGGGGGGGCAGCCCCAGCATTTT

clone_size: once
d_call: TRBD1
v_call: TRBV29-1
j_call: TRBJ1-2
cdr3_aa: CSDRQGYGYTF
cdr3_nt: TGCAGCGATCGACAGGGTTATGGCTACACCTTC

clone_size: NA
d_call: NA
v_call: TRBV5-4
j_call: TRBJ2-2
cdr3_aa: CASSFGNRDTGELFF
cdr3_nt: TGTGCCAGCAGCTTCGGAAATCGGGACACCGGGGAGCTGTTTTTT

clone_size: NA
d_call: TRBD1
v_call: TRBV6-1
j_call: TRBJ1-2
cdr3_aa: CASSEDRAYGYTF
cdr3_nt: TGTGCCAGCAGTGAGGACAGGGCGTATGGCTACACCTTC

clone_size: NA
d_call: NA
v_call: TRBV2
j_call: TRBJ1-2
cdr3_aa: CASRSLGYGYTF
cdr3_nt: TGTGCCAGCAGGTCGCTCGGCTATGGCTACACCTTC

clone_size: NA
d_call: TRBD2
v_call: TRBV2
j_call: TRBJ2-1
cdr3_aa: CASSARGGAVNEQFF
cdr3_nt: TGTGCCAGCAGTGCACGGGGGGGCGCAGTGAATGAGCAGTTCTTC

clone_size: NA
d_call: NA
v_call: TRBV9
j_call: TRBJ2-3
cdr3_aa: CASSVGFQSGDTQYF
cdr3_nt: TGTGCCAGCAGCGTAGGGTTTCAATCAGGTGATACGCAGTATTTT

clone_size: NA
d_call: TRBD2
v_call: TRBV4-1
j_call: TRBJ2-5
cdr3_aa: CASSLRSLASGGARETQYF
cdr3_nt: TGCGCCAGCAGCCTGCGCTCGTTGGCTAGCGGGGGGGCTAGAGAGACCCAGTACTTC

clone_size: NA
d_call: NA
v_call: TRBV6-5
j_call: TRBJ1-1
cdr3_aa: CASSIVRRGATEAFF
cdr3_nt: TGTGCCAGCAGTATAGTACGGCGGGGAGCCACTGAAGCTTTCTTT

clone_size: few
d_call: NA
v_call: TRBV27
j_call: TRBJ1-6
cdr3_aa: CASSLYSNSPLHF
cdr3_nt: TGTGCCAGCAGTTTGTACAGTAATTCACCCCTCCACTTT

clone_size: NA
d_call: NA
v_call: TRBV4-1
j_call: TRBJ1-2
cdr3_aa: CASSHSNYGYTF
cdr3_nt: TGCGCCAGCAGCCACAGTAACTATGGCTACACCTTC

clone_size: NA
d_call: NA
v_call: TRBV6-5
j_call: TRBJ2-3
cdr3_aa: CASTPTRADTQYF
cdr3_nt: TGTGCCAGCACCCCGACCAGGGCAGATACGCAGTATTTT

clone_size: few
d_call: TRBD1
v_call: TRBV19
j_call: TRBJ2-7
cdr3_aa: CASSAGTGGYEQYF
cdr3_nt: TGTGCCAGTAGTGCCGGGACAGGTGGCTACGAGCAGTACTTC

clone_size: NA
d_call: NA
v_call: TRBV12-3/TRBV12-4
j_call: TRBJ2-7
cdr3_aa: CASSNSGVYEQYF
cdr3_nt: TGTGCCAGCAGCAACTCAGGGGTCTACGAGCAGTACTTC

clone_size: NA
d_call: TRBD1
v_call: TRBV28
j_call: TRBJ1-1
cdr3_aa: CASRKRDRGVSEAFF
cdr3_nt: TGTGCCAGCAGAAAAAGGGACAGGGGCGTCTCTGAAGCTTTCTTT

clone_size: NA
d_call: NA
v_call: TRBV10-3
j_call: TRBJ1-5
cdr3_aa: CAISDFTGGNQPQHF
cdr3_nt: TGTGCCATCAGTGATTTTACCGGGGGCAATCAGCCCCAGCATTTT

clone_size: NA
d_call: TRBD1
v_call: TRBV27
j_call: TRBJ1-1
cdr3_aa: CASSPWTGATEAFF
cdr3_nt: TGTGCCAGCAGTCCCTGGACAGGGGCTACTGAAGCTTTCTTT